This T cell receptor (beta chain) was profiled in a study of control samples from healthy donors and cancer patients. Germline V gene sequence: CDR1 GTSNPN, CDR2 SVGIG (reference sequence). J lost 8 bases, V lost 0 bases, and 4 bases had no gene match. The CDR3 contains 13 residues. Assay: immunoSEQ multiplex PCR; the TCRdb copy retains only in-frame clones and omits some. The table shows under 70,000 clones, with approximately 85% occurring only once. The sequenced sample consisted of blood. The receptor's source is a man in his forties or fifties in good health. The chain combines TRBV30 with TRBJ2-1; 7 nucleotides match TRBD2. The CDR3, as DNA: TGTGCCTGGAGTGTGTCGGGGGGAGATGAGCAGTTCTTC. Protein product: CAWSVSGGDEQFF.